These 13 T cell receptor beta chains share one sample of origin, sequenced in a study of blood T cell repertoires in COVID-19. TCRdb's copy holds only in-frame clones and misses some; the assay was immunoSEQ multiplex PCR. This sample has 120,000 or so clones; 75% to 80% occur once, and the top ten carry 6.5% to 9%. The sample consisted of peripheral blood. These receptors all stem from a human donor in a cohort sampled during active COVID-19.

The V gene is TRBV30, the J gene TRBJ2-7; D is perhaps TRBD2 (6 bases). The germline V gene has CDR1 GTSNPN and CDR2 SVGIG (reference sequence). V gave up 1 base and J gave up 5 bases, with 6 bases separating them. This CDR3 spans 11 amino acids. CDR3 residues: CAWSAGDEQYF. In nucleotides, the CDR3 is TGTGCCTGGAGTGCGGGGGACGAGCAGTACTTC.

This clone was found a few times. The chain is built from TRBV14 and TRBJ2-7; D may be TRBD1 (5 bases). Trimming pared 4 bases from V and 7 bases from J, leaving 17 bases between. Germline V CDR1 and CDR2: SGHDN, FVKESK. The CDR3 runs to 14 residues. CDR3 region: CASSPGHSPEEQYF. The CDR3 DNA sequence: TGTGCCAGCAGCCCAGGGCATTCGCCGGAAGAGCAGTACTTC.

This clone has only one observation. This sequence joins TRBV6-1 and TRBJ1-1, with D maybe TRBD1 (5 bases). Trimming pared 1 base from V and 3 bases from J, leaving 12 bases between. Germline CDR1 is MNHNS and CDR2 is SASEGT. The CDR3 is 15 residues long. The CDR3 nucleotides are TGTGCCAGCAGTGAAGAAGGGGATGCCGACACTGAAGCTTTCTTT. Amino acids: CASSEEGDADTEAFF.

V gene TRBV27 combines with J gene TRBJ1-6; D is unclear. Per the germline V gene, CDR1 is MNHEY and CDR2 is SMNVEV (reference sequence). The CDR3 is made up of 19 amino acids. Trimming left V 1 base short and J 0 bases short, with 16 bases between. CDR3 amino acids: CASSLFYREPSSYNSPLHF. DNA of the CDR3: TGTGCCAGCAGTTTATTCTACCGGGAGCCTAGCTCCTATAATTCACCCCTCCACTTT.

The J gene is TRBJ2-7, the V gene TRBV29-1, with D tentatively TRBD1 (6 bases). The germline gives CDR1 SQVTM, CDR2 ANQGSEA. V was cut by 4 bases and J by 5 bases, with 12 bases left in between. The CDR3 runs 12 residues. CDR3 sequence reads: CSVVAGADEQYF. CDR3 sequence (DNA): TGCAGCGTTGTCGCAGGGGCCGACGAGCAGTACTTC.

The DNA for the CDR3 is TGCGCCAGCAGCCCCGGGGGGGAGTGGGGAGAGACCCAGTACTTC. Translation: CASSPGGEWGETQYF. V gene TRBV5-1 combines with J gene TRBJ2-5, with TRBD2 matching 8 bases. CDR3 length: 15 residues. V shed 4 bases, J shed 4 bases, and the junction held 9 bases outside the gene matches. CDR1 is SGHRS, CDR2 YFSETQ, per germline.

This sequence joins TRBV6-6 and TRBJ2-7; 12 bases match TRBD1. Germline lookup yields CDR1 MNHNY and CDR2 SVGAGI (reference sequence). There are 16 residues in the CDR3. J gave up 3 bases and V 6 bases, and 9 bases lay outside the gene matches. CDR3 amino acids: CASSRGQGAFIYEQYF. DNA of the CDR3: TGTGCCAGCAGCCGGGGACAGGGGGCGTTTATCTACGAGCAGTACTTC.

The CDR3 here is CASSFGTGGDTQYF. The CDR3 bases are TGTGCCAGCAGCTTCGGGACAGGGGGAGATACGCAGTATTTT. The V gene is TRBV3-1 (or the pseudogene TRBV3-2), the J gene TRBJ2-3; 11 bases agree with TRBD1. The CDR3 sequence is 14 residues long. V dropped 5 bases and J dropped 5; count of bases not matched to a gene: 3. The germline gives CDR1 LGHDT, CDR2 YNNKEL (reference sequence).

The gene calls are TRBV21-1 and TRBJ2-7; the table's D call TRBD2 went unverified against the DNA. TRBV21-1 is listed as a pseudogene. CDR3 length: 24 amino acids. The CDR3 here is CASSIPLGDTKPGASGRGSYEQYF. The CDR3 DNA reads TGTGCCAGCAGCATTCCCCTGGGGGACACGAAGCCGGGTGCTAGCGGGAGGGGGTCCTACGAGCAGTACTTC.

This rearrangement joins TRBV28 to TRBJ1-2; no firm D call. Germline CDR1 and CDR2: MDHEN and SYDVKM. CDR3 size: 15 residues. With 6 bases removed from V and 3 bases from J, the gap between germline ends came to 17 bases. DNA of the CDR3: TGTGCCAGCAGCCATAGATCACAGTTCTACTATGGCTACACCTTC. Protein sequence: CASSHRSQFYYGYTF.

The sample holds one count of this clone. The genes are TRBV11-2 and TRBJ1-1; D perhaps matches TRBD1 (6 bases). Germline V gene data show CDR1 as SGHAT and CDR2 as FQNNGV. The CDR3 runs to 15 residues. V lost 5 bases and J lost 4, with 17 bases in between. CDR3 bases: TGTGCCAGCAGCGCCGATCACAGGGCGAGCACTGAAGCTTTCTTT. Translation gives CASSADHRASTEAFF. The whole variable domain, remainder taken from reference TRBV11-2 and TRBJ1-1, is EAGVAQSPRYKIIEKRQSVAFWCNPISGHATLYWYQQILGQGPKLLIQFQNNGVVDDSQLPKDRFSAERLKGVDSTLKIQPAKLEDSAVYLCASSADHRASTEAFFGQGTRLTVV.

The chain is built from TRBV4-2 and TRBJ2-7, with D tentatively TRBD2 (6 bases). With 1 base removed from V and 3 bases from J, the gap between germline ends came to 16 bases. This CDR3 is built from 16 residues. Germline lookup yields CDR1 LGHNA and CDR2 YNFKEQ. CDR3 residues: CASSQVPIGGGYEQYF. Here the CDR3 DNA reads TGTGCCAGCAGCCAAGTCCCTATCGGGGGAGGCTACGAGCAGTACTTC.

The chain joins TRBV4-1 to TRBJ1-5, with D possibly matching TRBD1 (5 bases). The CDR3 is 16 residues long. V was clipped by 1 base and J by 6 bases, with 16 bases between them. The germline CDR1 and CDR2 sequences are MGHRA and YSYEKL. CDR3 bases: TGCGCCAGCAGCCAAGTGTCGGGGGATAAGACTCAGCCCCAGCATTTT. Its translation is CASSQVSGDKTQPQHF.